A single sample is the source of the 2 T cell receptor beta chains below, sequenced in a study of T-cell reconstitution after alpha-beta-depleted transplantation in children. Unique molecular identifiers were incorporated during preparation of the TCRbeta library. TCRdb analysed the PCR reads with MiXCR anew, one entry per CDR3 protein. Counted here are some 290,000 distinct CDR3 sequences, around 25% occurring once; the ten biggest clones make up approximately 9.9%. Sequenced here: PBMCs, mostly from graft donor cells, sampled 180 days after TCRalphabeta/CD19-depleted stem cell transplant. The receptors stem from a male patient under 18 who had a stem cell transplant for acute lymphoblastic leukemia, so the T cells may come from the graft donor.

This clonotype was recorded a few times. The gene calls are TRBV4-2 and TRBJ1-6, with 7 positions matching TRBD1. This CDR3 spans 16 amino acids. Germline V gives CDR1 LGHNA, CDR2 YNFKEQ. The ends lost 3 bases at V and 6 bases at J; junction bases unmatched: 8. CDR3 sequence: CASSHGQADFNSPLHF. DNA for the CDR3: TGTGCCAGCAGCCACGGACAGGCGGATTTTAATTCACCCCTCCACTTT.

This rearrangement joins TRBV6-2 or TRBV6-3 to TRBJ1-3; D unclear. CDR1 and CDR2 from the germline V gene are MNHEY and SVGEGT. CDR3 length equals 18 residues. V was pared by 7 bases and J by 0 bases, with 22 bases between. The CDR3 bases are TGTGCCAGCACCCCCGGGCCATTTATCAGCTACTCTGGAAACACCATATATTTT. This sequence encodes CASTPGPFISYSGNTIYF.